This is a list of T cell receptor beta chains from one sample in a study of blood T cell repertoires in COVID-19. Produced via immunoSEQ multiplex PCR; TCRdb's table is partial and in-frame only. Of 250,000 to 300,000 clones in the sample, roughly 90% are singletons; the top ten hold approximately 12%. The sample taken for sequencing was peripheral blood. These receptors all come from a woman aged 25 to 39 with COVID-19, enrolled during active disease. CDR3s include the opening cysteine and the closing phenylalanine or tryptophan. A D gene is named only where the DNA matches it firmly. Size is stated for part of the rows, as once, few or many counts, or as a class when the clone is expanded.

>NA|TRBV2|NA|TRBJ2-2
CASSPSPVTGELFF
TGTGCCAGCAGTCCTAGTCCCGTAACCGGGGAGCTGTTTTTT
>NA|TRBV18|NA|TRBJ1-1
CASSPDGARSEAFF
TGTGCCAGCTCACCAGACGGAGCGCGGTCTGAAGCTTTCTTT
>NA|TRBV27|NA|TRBJ1-2
CASRLQGTYGYTF
TGTGCCAGCAGACTCCAGGGGACCTATGGCTACACCTTC
>few|TRBV27|TRBD2|TRBJ2-2
CASSLSGGLSGELFF
TGTGCCAGCAGTTTGAGCGGGGGGCTCTCCGGGGAGCTGTTTTTT
>NA|TRBV4-1|TRBD2|TRBJ2-3
CASSQVAGSEYF
TGCGCCAGCAGCCAAGTAGCGGGATCGGAGTATTTT
>NA|TRBV6-5|TRBD1|TRBJ1-2
CASSRTGGLGGYTF
TGTGCCAGCAGTCGGACAGGGGGGTTGGGTGGCTACACCTTC
>NA|TRBV3-1/TRBV3-2|TRBD2|TRBJ2-7
CASSPQRGLAGGREQYF
TGTGCCAGCAGCCCACAGAGAGGACTAGCGGGGGGGCGCGAGCAGTACTTC
>NA|TRBV7-9|TRBD1|TRBJ1-2
CASSLVFRGRRNYGYTF
TGTGCCAGCAGCTTAGTATTCAGGGGGCGCCGTAACTATGGCTACACCTTC
>NA|TRBV5-6|NA|TRBJ2-5
CASSLSWQETQYF
TGTGCCAGCAGCTTGAGCTGGCAAGAGACCCAGTACTTC
>NA|TRBV19|NA|TRBJ2-3
CASKSQLDTQYF
TGTGCCAGTAAATCGCAGTTAGATACGCAGTATTTT
>NA|TRBV7-8|NA|TRBJ2-2
CASSGFEGNTGELFF
TGTGCCAGCAGCGGATTCGAGGGCAACACCGGGGAGCTGTTTTTT
>NA|TRBV19|TRBD1|TRBJ2-7
CASSRGTGVYEQYF
TGTGCCAGTAGCCGAGGGACAGGGGTTTACGAGCAGTACTTC
>NA|TRBV6-5|TRBD1|TRBJ1-4
CATPKTGSEKLFF
TGTGCCACCCCCAAGACAGGGTCTGAAAAACTGTTTTTT
>NA|TRBV7-2|NA|TRBJ1-2
CASSPFRGYTF
TGTGCCAGCAGCCCCTTTCGGGGCTACACCTTC
>NA|TRBV7-9|NA|TRBJ1-2
CASSPRLTPVGGYTF
TGTGCCAGCAGCCCCCGTCTGACACCAGTCGGCGGCTACACCTTC
>NA|TRBV4-1|NA|TRBJ2-2
CASNLAGDTGELFF
TGCGCCAGTAACCTAGCAGGAGACACCGGGGAGCTGTTTTTT
>NA|TRBV5-1|NA|TRBJ1-1
CASSLLIRGYGDTEAFF
TGCGCCAGCAGCTTGCTCATCCGGGGGTATGGTGACACTGAAGCTTTCTTT
>NA|TRBV6-6|NA|TRBJ1-1
CASSYRVEGNTEAFF
TGTGCCAGCAGTTACAGGGTAGAGGGGAACACTGAAGCTTTCTTT